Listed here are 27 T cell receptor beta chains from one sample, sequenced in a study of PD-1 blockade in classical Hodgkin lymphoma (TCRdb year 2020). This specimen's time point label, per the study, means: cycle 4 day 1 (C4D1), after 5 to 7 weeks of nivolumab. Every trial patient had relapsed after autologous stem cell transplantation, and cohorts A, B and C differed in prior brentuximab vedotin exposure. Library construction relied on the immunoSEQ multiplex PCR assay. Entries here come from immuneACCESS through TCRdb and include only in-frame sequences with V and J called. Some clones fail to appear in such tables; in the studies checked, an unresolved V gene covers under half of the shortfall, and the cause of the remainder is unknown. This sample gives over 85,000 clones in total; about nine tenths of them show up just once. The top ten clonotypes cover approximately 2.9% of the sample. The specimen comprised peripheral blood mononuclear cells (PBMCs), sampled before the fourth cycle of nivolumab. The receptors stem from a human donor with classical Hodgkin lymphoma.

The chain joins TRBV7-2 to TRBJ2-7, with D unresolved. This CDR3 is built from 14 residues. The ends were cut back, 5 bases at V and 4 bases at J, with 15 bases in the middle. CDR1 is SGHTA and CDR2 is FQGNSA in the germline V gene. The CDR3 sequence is CASSPDPIFYEQYF. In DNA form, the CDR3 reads TGTGCCAGCAGCCCGGATCCAATTTTTTACGAGCAGTACTTC.

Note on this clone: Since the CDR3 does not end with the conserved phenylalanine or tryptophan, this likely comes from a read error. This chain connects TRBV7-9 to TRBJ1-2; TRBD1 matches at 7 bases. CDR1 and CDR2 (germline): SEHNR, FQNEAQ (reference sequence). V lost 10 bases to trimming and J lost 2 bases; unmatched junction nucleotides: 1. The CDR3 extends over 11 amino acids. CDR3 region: CATGQNYGYTL. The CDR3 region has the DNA TGTGCCACGGGACAGAACTATGGCTACACCCTC.

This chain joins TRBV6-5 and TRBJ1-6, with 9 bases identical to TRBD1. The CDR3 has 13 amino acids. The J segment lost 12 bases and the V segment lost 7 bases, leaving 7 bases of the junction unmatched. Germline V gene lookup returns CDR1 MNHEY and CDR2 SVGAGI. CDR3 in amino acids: CASTRTGVEPLHF. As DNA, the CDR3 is TGTGCCAGCACTCGGACAGGGGTCGAACCCCTCCACTTT.

The CDR3 loop reads CASSVGGGISYEQYF. CDR3 coding DNA: TGTGCCAGCAGCGTAGGCGGCGGCATCTCCTACGAGCAGTACTTC. The chain carries TRBV9 and TRBJ2-7; the D is unclear. This CDR3 has 15 residues. Trimming removed 0 bases at V and 0 bases at J, with 10 bases between. The germline gives CDR1 SGDLS, CDR2 YYNGEE. Together with reference TRBV9 and TRBJ2-7, the CDR3 gives the full variable domain: DSGVTQTPKHLITATGQRVTLRCSPRSGDLSVYWYQQSLDQGLQFLIQYYNGEERAKGNILERFSAQQFPDLHSELNLSSLELGDSALYFCASSVGGGISYEQYFGPGTRLTVT.

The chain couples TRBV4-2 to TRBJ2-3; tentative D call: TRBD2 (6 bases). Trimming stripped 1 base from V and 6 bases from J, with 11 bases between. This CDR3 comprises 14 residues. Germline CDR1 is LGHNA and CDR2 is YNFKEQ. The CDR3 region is CASSQAGGRDTQYF. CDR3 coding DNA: TGTGCCAGCAGCCAAGCAGGAGGGCGTGATACGCAGTATTTT.

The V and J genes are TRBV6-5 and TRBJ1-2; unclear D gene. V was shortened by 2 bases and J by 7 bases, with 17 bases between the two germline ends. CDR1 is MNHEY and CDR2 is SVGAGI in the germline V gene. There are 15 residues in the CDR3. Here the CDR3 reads CASSYDRLNGVGYTF. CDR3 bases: TGTGCCAGCAGTTACGACCGACTTAATGGGGTTGGCTACACCTTC.

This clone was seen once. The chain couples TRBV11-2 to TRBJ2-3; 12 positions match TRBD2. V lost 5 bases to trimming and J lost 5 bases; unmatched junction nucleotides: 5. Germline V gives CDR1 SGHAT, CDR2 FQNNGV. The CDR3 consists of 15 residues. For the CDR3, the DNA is TGTGCCAGCAGCCTAGCGGGGGGGCGGGTAGATACGCAGTATTTT. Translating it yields CASSLAGGRVDTQYF.

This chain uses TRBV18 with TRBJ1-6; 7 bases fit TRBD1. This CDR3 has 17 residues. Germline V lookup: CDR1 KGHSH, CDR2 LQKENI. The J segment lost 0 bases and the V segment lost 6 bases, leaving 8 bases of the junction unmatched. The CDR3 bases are TGTGCCAGCTCGGCGACAGGGTCGATCTCCTATAATTCACCCCTCCACTTT. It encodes CASSATGSISYNSPLHF.

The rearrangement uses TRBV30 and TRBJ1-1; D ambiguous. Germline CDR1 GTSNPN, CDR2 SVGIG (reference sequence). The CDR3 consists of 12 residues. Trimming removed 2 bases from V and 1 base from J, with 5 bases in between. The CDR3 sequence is CAWSQTNTEAFF. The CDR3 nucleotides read TGTGCCTGGAGTCAGACGAACACTGAAGCTTTCTTT.

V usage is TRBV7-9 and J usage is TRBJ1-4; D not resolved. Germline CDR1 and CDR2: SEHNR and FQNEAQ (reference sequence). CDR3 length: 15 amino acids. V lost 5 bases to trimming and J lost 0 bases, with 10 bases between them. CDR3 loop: CASSPFTPTNEKLFF. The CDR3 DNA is TGTGCCAGCAGCCCCTTCACTCCAACTAATGAAAAACTGTTTTTT.

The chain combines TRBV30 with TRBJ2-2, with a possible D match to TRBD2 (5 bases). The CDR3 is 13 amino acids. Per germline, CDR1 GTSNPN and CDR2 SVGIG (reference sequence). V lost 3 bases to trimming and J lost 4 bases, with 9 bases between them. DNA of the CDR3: TGTGCCTGGAGGAGCGGATTCACCGGGGAGCTGTTTTTT. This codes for CAWRSGFTGELFF. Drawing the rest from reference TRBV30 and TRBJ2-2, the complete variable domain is SQTIHQWPATLVQPVGSPLSLECTVEGTSNPNLYWYRQAAGRGLQLLFYSVGIGQISSEVPQNLSASRPQDRQFILSSKKLLLSDSGFYLCAWRSGFTGELFFGEGSRLTVL.

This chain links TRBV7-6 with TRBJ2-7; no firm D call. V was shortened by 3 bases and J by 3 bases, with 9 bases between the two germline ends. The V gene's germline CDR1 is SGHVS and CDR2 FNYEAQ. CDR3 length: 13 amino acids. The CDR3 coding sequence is TGTGCCAGCAGCTTGTCAGGAGACTACGAGCAGTACTTC. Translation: CASSLSGDYEQYF.

Written as DNA, the CDR3 is TGTGCTAGTGGACCCCGGACTGCTCTGAACACTGAAGCTTTCTTT. This gives the protein CASGPRTALNTEAFF. This chain uses TRBV12-5 with TRBJ1-1; D is undetermined. Looked up from germline, CDR1 is LGHNT and CDR2 is FRNRAP. Trimming cost V 6 bases and J 0 bases, with 14 bases left between them. The CDR3 has 15 residues.

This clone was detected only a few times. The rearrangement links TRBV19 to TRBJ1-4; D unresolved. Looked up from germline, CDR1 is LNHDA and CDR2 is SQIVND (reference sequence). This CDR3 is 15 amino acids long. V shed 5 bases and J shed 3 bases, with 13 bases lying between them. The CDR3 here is CASSFSVPANEKLFF. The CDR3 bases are TGTGCCAGTAGTTTCTCAGTTCCGGCTAATGAAAAACTGTTTTTT.

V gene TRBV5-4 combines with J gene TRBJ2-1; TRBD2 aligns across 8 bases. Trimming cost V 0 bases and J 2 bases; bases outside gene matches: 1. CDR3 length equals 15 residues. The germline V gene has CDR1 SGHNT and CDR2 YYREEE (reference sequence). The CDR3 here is CASSLAGGAYNEQFF. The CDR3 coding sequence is TGTGCCAGCAGCTTGGCCGGGGGGGCCTACAATGAGCAGTTCTTC.

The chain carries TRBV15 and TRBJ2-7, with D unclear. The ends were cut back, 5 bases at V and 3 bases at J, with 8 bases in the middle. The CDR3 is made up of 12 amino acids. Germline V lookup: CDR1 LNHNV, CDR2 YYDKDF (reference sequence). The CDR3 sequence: CATSLDGYEQYF. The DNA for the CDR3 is TGTGCCACCAGCCTGGACGGCTACGAGCAGTACTTC.

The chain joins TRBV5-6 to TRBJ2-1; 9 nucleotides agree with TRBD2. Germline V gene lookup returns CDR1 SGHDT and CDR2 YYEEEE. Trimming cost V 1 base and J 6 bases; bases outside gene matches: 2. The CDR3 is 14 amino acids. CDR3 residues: CASSLFSGGNEQFF. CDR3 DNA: TGTGCCAGCAGCTTGTTTAGCGGGGGCAATGAGCAGTTCTTC.

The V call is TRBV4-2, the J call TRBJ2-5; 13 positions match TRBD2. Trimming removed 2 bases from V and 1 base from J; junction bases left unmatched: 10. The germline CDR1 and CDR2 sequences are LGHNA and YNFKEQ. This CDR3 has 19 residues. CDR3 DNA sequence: TGTGCCAGCAGCCAACGAGGACTAGCGGGGGCACTACTCCAAGAGACCCAGTACTTC. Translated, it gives CASSQRGLAGALLQETQYF.

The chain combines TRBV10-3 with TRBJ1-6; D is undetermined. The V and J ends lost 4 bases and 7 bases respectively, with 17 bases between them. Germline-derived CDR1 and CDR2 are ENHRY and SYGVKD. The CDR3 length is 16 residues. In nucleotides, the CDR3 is TGTGCCATCAGTGGGACCCCGGCGGGGTACAATTCACCCCTCCACTTT. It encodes CAISGTPAGYNSPLHF.

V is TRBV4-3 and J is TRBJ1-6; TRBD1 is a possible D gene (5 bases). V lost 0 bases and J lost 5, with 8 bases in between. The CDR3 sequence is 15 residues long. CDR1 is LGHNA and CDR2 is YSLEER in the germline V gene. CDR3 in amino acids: CASSQDGTDNSPLHF. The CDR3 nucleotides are TGCGCCAGCAGCCAAGACGGGACCGATAATTCACCCCTCCACTTT.

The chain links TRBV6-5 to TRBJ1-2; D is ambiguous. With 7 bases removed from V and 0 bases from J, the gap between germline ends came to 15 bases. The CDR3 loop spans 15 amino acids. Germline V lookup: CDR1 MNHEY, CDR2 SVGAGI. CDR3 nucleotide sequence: TGTGCCAGCATCCAACTGTCCAGACCTAACTATGGCTACACCTTC. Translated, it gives CASIQLSRPNYGYTF.

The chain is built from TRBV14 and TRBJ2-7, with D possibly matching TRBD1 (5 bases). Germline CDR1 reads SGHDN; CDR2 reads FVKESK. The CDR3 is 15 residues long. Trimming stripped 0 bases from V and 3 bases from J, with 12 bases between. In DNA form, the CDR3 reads TGTGCCAGCAGCCAAGATCAGGCAGGGCACTACGAGCAGTACTTC. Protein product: CASSQDQAGHYEQYF.

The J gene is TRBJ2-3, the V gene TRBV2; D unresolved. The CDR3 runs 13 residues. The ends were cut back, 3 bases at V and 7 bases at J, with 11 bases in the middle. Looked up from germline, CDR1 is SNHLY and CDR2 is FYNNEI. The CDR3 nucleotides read TGTGCCAGCAGTGACTCCCGAACCAATACGCAGTATTTT. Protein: CASSDSRTNTQYF.

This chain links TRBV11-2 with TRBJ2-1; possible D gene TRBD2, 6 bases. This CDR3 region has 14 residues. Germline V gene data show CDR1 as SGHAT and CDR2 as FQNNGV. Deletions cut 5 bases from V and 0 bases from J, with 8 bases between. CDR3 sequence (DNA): TGTGCCAGCAGCGGGGGGATCTCCTACAATGAGCAGTTCTTC. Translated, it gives CASSGGISYNEQFF.

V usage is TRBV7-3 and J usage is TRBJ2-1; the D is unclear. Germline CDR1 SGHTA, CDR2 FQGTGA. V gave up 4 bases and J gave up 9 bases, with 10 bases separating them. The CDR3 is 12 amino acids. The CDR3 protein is CASSYDHREQFF. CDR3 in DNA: TGTGCCAGCAGCTACGACCACCGTGAGCAGTTCTTC.

In DNA, the CDR3 is TGTGCCAGCAGTTACGTCAGGGGACAGCCCCAGCATTTT. This sequence encodes CASSYVRGQPQHF. V is TRBV6-5 and J is TRBJ1-5; D might be TRBD1 (6 bases). V was cut by 2 bases and J by 7 bases, with 9 bases left in between. This CDR3 contains 13 residues. CDR1 and CDR2 from the germline V gene are MNHEY and SVGAGI.

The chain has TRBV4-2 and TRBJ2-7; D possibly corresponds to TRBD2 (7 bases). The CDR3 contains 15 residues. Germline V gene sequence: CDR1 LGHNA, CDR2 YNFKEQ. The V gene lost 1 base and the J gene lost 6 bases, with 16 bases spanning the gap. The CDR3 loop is CASSQVGGGSLEQYF. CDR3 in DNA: TGTGCCAGCAGCCAAGTCGGCGGGGGCTCGCTCGAGCAGTACTTC.